The 32 T cell receptor beta chains below come from one sample, sequenced in a study of molecular identifiers for immune sequencing clone quantification. TCRdb re-called the PCR reads with MiXCR, one entry per CDR3 protein. The sample has 460,000 or so distinct CDR3 sequences; 25% are singletons. Material for sequencing was naive CD8+ T cells from blood, with Jurkat cell RNA spiked in. The subset here: FACS-sorted CD8+CD4-CCR7+CD45RA+ naive T cells. These receptors all come from a human donor in good health. Some libraries in this study had Jurkat cell RNA spiked in.

The J gene is TRBJ2-1, the V gene TRBV7-9; TRBD2 aligns across 7 bases. The CDR3 has 16 residues. V lost 6 bases, J lost 1 base, and 9 bases stayed unmatched. Germline CDR1 SEHNR, CDR2 FQNEAQ (reference sequence). CDR3 sequence (DNA): TGTGCCAGCAGTTCAGTGGGGGAGGGGTCCTACAATGAGCAGTTCTTC. This encodes CASSSVGEGSYNEQFF.

The chain has TRBV7-9 and TRBJ2-5, with 11 bases fitting TRBD1. J lost 2 bases, V lost 3 bases, and 5 bases had no gene match. Germline V gene sequence: CDR1 SEHNR, CDR2 FQNEAQ (reference sequence). This CDR3 spans 16 amino acids. The CDR3 DNA follows: TGTGCCAGCAGCTTCCAGGACAGGGGGCTTCAAGAGACCCAGTACTTC. It codes for CASSFQDRGLQETQYF. The variable domain in full, completed from reference TRBV7-9 and TRBJ2-5, reads DTGVSQNPRHKITKRGQNVTFRCDPISEHNRLYWYRQTLGQGPEFLTYFQNEAQLEKSRLLSDRFSAERPKGSFSTLEIQRTEQGDSAMYLCASSFQDRGLQETQYFGPGTRLLVL.

The chain recombines TRBV7-6 with TRBJ2-1; 8 nucleotides agree with TRBD1. V shed 5 bases, J shed 2 bases, and the junction held 11 bases outside the gene matches. This CDR3 spans 17 amino acids. Germline CDR1 SGHVS, CDR2 FNYEAQ. Here the CDR3 DNA reads TGTGCCAGCAGCCCCCAGGACAGGGACAAGACCTACAATGAGCAGTTCTTC. Translation gives CASSPQDRDKTYNEQFF.

As concerns this clonotype: Mismatch with germline at one junction end may stem from a read error. The gene calls are TRBV20-1 and TRBJ1-2, with D tentatively TRBD1 (6 bases). Germline V lookup: CDR1 DFQATT, CDR2 SNEGSKA (reference sequence). The CDR3 has 17 amino acids. DNA for the CDR3: TGCAGTGCTAGAGGACCCTCTGGGGGCCGATTTAACAATGGCTACACCTTC. Translating it yields CSARGPSGGRFNNGYTF.

This clonotype was found many times. This sequence joins TRBV12-3 or TRBV12-4 and TRBJ1-2; the D gene is possibly TRBD1 (5 bases). The CDR3 loop spans 14 amino acids. V lost 3 bases, J lost 2 bases, and 10 bases lay in between. CDR3 residues: CASSFQGGNYGYTF. The CDR3, as DNA: TGTGCCAGCAGTTTTCAGGGAGGCAACTATGGCTACACCTTC.

As regards this clonotype: A much larger clonotype is one base distant, so this may be a read error. This chain joins TRBV12-3 or TRBV12-4 and TRBJ1-5; D gene ambiguous. The CDR3 extends over 13 amino acids. The V and J ends lost 6 bases and 4 bases respectively, with 10 bases between them. This chain's CDR3 is CASRETRNQPQHF. CDR3 nucleotides: TGTGCCAGCAGAGAGACTAGAAATCAGCCCCAGCATTTT.

This clonotype has just a few counts. The gene calls are TRBV5-5 and TRBJ2-1; D possibly corresponds to TRBD2 (6 bases). With 2 bases removed from V and 0 bases from J, the gap between germline ends came to 9 bases. The CDR3 is made up of 15 amino acids. CDR1 and CDR2 from the germline V gene are SGHKS and YYEKEE (reference sequence). CDR3 in amino acids: CASSFGGYSYNEQFF. DNA of the CDR3: TGTGCCAGCAGCTTCGGGGGTTACTCCTACAATGAGCAGTTCTTC. Together with reference TRBV5-5 and TRBJ2-1, the CDR3 gives the full variable domain: DAGVTQSPTHLIKTRGQQVTLRCSPISGHKSVSWYQQVLGQGPQFIFQYYEKEERGRGNFPDRFSARQFPNYSSELNVNALLLGDSALYLCASSFGGYSYNEQFFGPGTRLTVL.

The CDR3 DNA is TGTGCCACCAGTGATTCGGGCATCTACAATGAGCAGTTCTTC. Translating gives CATSDSGIYNEQFF. The chain couples TRBV24-1 to TRBJ2-1; D call uncertain. The CDR3 contains 14 residues. CDR1 and CDR2 from the germline V gene are KGHDR and SFDVKD. Trimming pared 2 bases from V and 3 bases from J, leaving 7 bases between.

The CDR3 coding sequence is TGTGCCACCAGCAGAGATTGGAGCGGGCAGGGGGCCGAGACCCAGTACTTC. Translation gives CATSRDWSGQGAETQYF. This sequence joins TRBV15 and TRBJ2-5; 8 bases line up with TRBD1. The V and J ends lost 0 bases and 5 bases, in that order; junction bases with no gene match: 11. In germline, CDR1 is LNHNV, CDR2 YYDKDF (reference sequence). This CDR3 spans 17 amino acids.

In its sample, this clonotype was seen a few times. V gene TRBV6-2 or TRBV6-3 combines with J gene TRBJ2-1; a possible D gene is TRBD2 (6 bases). Trimming pared 2 bases from V and 0 bases from J, leaving 8 bases between. The CDR3 consists of 15 residues. Germline assignment: CDR1 MNHEY and CDR2 SVGEGT. The DNA of the CDR3 is TGTGCCAGCAGTTACGGGGGGAACTCCTACAATGAGCAGTTCTTC. It translates to CASSYGGNSYNEQFF.

The rearrangement joins TRBV27 to TRBJ2-7; 9 bases are a match to TRBD1. From germline, CDR1 is MNHEY and CDR2 SMNVEV (reference sequence). This CDR3 contains 13 residues. V lost 6 bases and J lost 9; bases outside the gene matches: 9. CDR3 residues: CASSTGGLNAQYF. The CDR3 nucleotides are TGTGCCAGCAGCACAGGGGGCCTGAACGCGCAGTACTTC.

This clonotype turned up a few times. The chain recombines TRBV29-1 with TRBJ2-1, with 9 bases identical to TRBD2. V shed 7 bases and J 0 bases; nucleotides not matched to a gene: 7. This CDR3 has 15 amino acids. CDR1 and CDR2 (germline): SQVTM, ANQGSEA. CDR3 protein: CSARGGVSSYNEQFF. DNA for the CDR3: TGCAGCGCACGCGGGGGGGTAAGCTCCTACAATGAGCAGTTCTTC.

Worth noting for this clonotype: One end of the junction fails to match germline, which may point to a read error. The gene calls are TRBV7-7 and TRBJ2-2, with D perhaps matching TRBD1 or TRBD2 (5 bases each). Germline CDR1 SSHAT, CDR2 FNYEAQ (reference sequence). The CDR3 consists of 15 residues. CDR3 sequence reads: CASSYRGENTGELFF. DNA of the CDR3: TGTGCTAGCAGCTATAGAGGGGAGAACACCGGGGAGCTGTTTTTT.

The rearrangement uses TRBV27 and TRBJ1-1; D is possibly TRBD1 (5 bases). The germline gives CDR1 MNHEY, CDR2 SMNVEV (reference sequence). The V end lost 3 bases, the J end lost 3 bases, and 8 bases lay between the germline ends. The CDR3 is 13 residues long. CDR3 in amino acids: CASSFGHDTEAFF. CDR3 in DNA: TGTGCCAGCAGTTTCGGACACGACACTGAAGCTTTCTTT.

This clonotype has a handful of counts. In DNA, the CDR3 is TGCAGTGCCAGGAGACATGGCTCCTACGAGCAGTACTTC. Protein: CSARRHGSYEQYF. The V call is TRBV20-1, the J call TRBJ2-7; the D is unclear. This CDR3 is 13 amino acids long. V was clipped by 6 bases and J by 0 bases, with 12 bases between them. Looked up from germline, CDR1 is DFQATT and CDR2 is SNEGSKA (reference sequence).

This clonotype was counted at least ten times. This chain uses TRBV7-3 with TRBJ2-5; D gene unclear. The CDR3 consists of 14 residues. Germline V gene lookup returns CDR1 SGHTA and CDR2 FQGTGA. Trimming took 0 bases from V and 2 from J, leaving 7 bases between them. CDR3 nucleotides: TGTGCCAGCAGCTTAACAGGCTCTCAAGAGACCCAGTACTTC. Translated: CASSLTGSQETQYF.

Regarding this clonotype: An end of the junction does not agree with germline; a read error may underlie this. The chain combines TRBV19 with TRBJ1-1; D not resolved. CDR3 length: 14 amino acids. The V gene's germline CDR1 is LNHDA and CDR2 SQIVND (reference sequence). DNA of the CDR3: TGTACCAGTAGTAGCTGGGGTCTGAACACTGAAGCTTTCTTT. Translating gives CTSSSWGLNTEAFF.

A note on this clonotype: This is likely a read error, given that the CDR3 carries no conserved phenylalanine or tryptophan at its end. The rearrangement joins TRBV6-1 to TRBJ1-1; D gene unclear. The CDR3 is made up of 13 amino acids. Germline V gene sequence: CDR1 MNHNS, CDR2 SASEGT. Here the CDR3 DNA reads TGTGCCACCACTGAAGAGTTTAACACAGAAGCTTTCATT. It translates to CATTEEFNTEAFI.

This clonotype was recorded at least ten times. V usage is TRBV7-2 and J usage is TRBJ2-3; TRBD1 aligns across 8 bases. This CDR3 is built from 16 residues. With V trimmed by 5 bases and J by 2 bases, 9 bases remained unmatched. Germline V CDR1 and CDR2: SGHTA, FQGNSA. The CDR3 bases are TGTGCCAGCAGCCATACAGGGGGTTACCCCACAGATACGCAGTATTTT. This encodes CASSHTGGYPTDTQYF.

This chain joins TRBV27 and TRBJ1-2, with a weak D call TRBD1 (5 bases). The V gene lost 5 bases and the J gene lost 4 bases, with 20 bases spanning the gap. From germline, CDR1 is MNHEY and CDR2 SMNVEV (reference sequence). CDR3 length: 16 residues. This CDR3 is CASSPRQDTFGYGYTF. As DNA, the CDR3 is TGTGCCAGCAGTCCGCGCCAGGACACCTTTGGCTATGGCTACACCTTC.

The table lists this clonotype with a count of one. The rearrangement uses TRBV6-2 or TRBV6-3 and TRBJ1-1, with TRBD1 as a possible D gene (5 bases). Germline V lookup: CDR1 MNHEY, CDR2 SVGEGT. V was pared by 5 bases and J by 9 bases, with 16 bases between. The CDR3 extends over 13 amino acids. The CDR3 coding sequence is TGTGCCAGCAGTCTTTTTGAGGGGACTAAAGCTTTCTTT. Its translation: CASSLFEGTKAFF.

About this clonotype: A clone one base away is much larger, so this may be a read error. This rearrangement joins TRBV7-9 to TRBJ2-1, with D possibly being TRBD2 (5 bases). V gave up 5 bases and J gave up 3 bases, with 8 bases separating them. There are 13 residues in the CDR3. Germline lookup yields CDR1 SEHNR and CDR2 FQNEAQ (reference sequence). DNA of the CDR3: TGTGCCAGCAGCCCGACTATCTACAATGAGCAGTTCTTC. Residues: CASSPTIYNEQFF.

As for this clonotype: One base away lies a much larger clone, so this may be a sequencing read error. The V gene is TRBV6-5, the J gene TRBJ2-7, with a weak D call TRBD2 (6 bases). With 2 bases removed from V and 3 bases from J, the gap between germline ends came to 8 bases. Germline CDR1 reads MNHEY; CDR2 reads SVGAGI. The CDR3 contains 13 residues. For the CDR3, the DNA is TGTGCCAGCAGTTACGGGGGGAACTACGAGCAGTACTTC. Protein: CASSYGGNYEQYF.

In this sample, this clonotype turned up a few times. The chain links TRBV6-5 to TRBJ2-2; no definite D call. The CDR3 sequence is 12 residues long. Germline-derived CDR1 and CDR2 are MNHEY and SVGAGI. V shed 5 bases and J shed 6 bases, with 7 bases lying between them. The CDR3 here is CASSGSSGELFF. The CDR3 DNA reads as TGTGCCAGCAGTGGGTCCTCCGGGGAGCTGTTTTTT.

J is TRBJ1-2 and V is TRBV27, with D possibly TRBD1 on 5 matching bases. CDR3 length: 14 residues. The V gene lost 5 bases and the J gene lost 4 bases, with 14 bases spanning the gap. Germline V gene sequence: CDR1 MNHEY, CDR2 SMNVEV (reference sequence). The CDR3 DNA is TGTGCCAGCAGTAATTATGGGGGAACCTATGGCTACACCTTC. It yields the protein CASSNYGGTYGYTF.

This clonotype was seen once. A much larger clone lies a single base off, so this may be a read error. The J gene is TRBJ2-3, the V gene TRBV19, with a possible D match to TRBD2 (6 bases). CDR3 length: 15 amino acids. Germline V gene data show CDR1 as LNHDA and CDR2 as SQIVND (reference sequence). The CDR3 region has the DNA TGTGCCAGTACCCCCTCTACTACTAGCACAGCTACGCAGTATTTT. Residues: CASTPSTTSTATQYF.

CDR3 sequence reads: CASSLYYGTGGTDTQYF. As DNA, the CDR3 is TGTGCCAGCAGCTTATATTATGGGACAGGGGGCACAGATACGCAGTATTTT. This chain joins TRBV11-2 and TRBJ2-3, with 10 positions matching TRBD1. Germline lookup yields CDR1 SGHAT and CDR2 FQNNGV. CDR3 length equals 17 residues. Losses at the gene ends were 2 bases for V and 1 base for J; bases not matched to a gene: 6. The full variable domain, its missing parts supplied by reference TRBV11-2 and TRBJ2-3, is EAGVAQSPRYKIIEKRQSVAFWCNPISGHATLYWYQQILGQGPKLLIQFQNNGVVDDSQLPKDRFSAERLKGVDSTLKIQPAKLEDSAVYLCASSLYYGTGGTDTQYFGPGTRLTVL.

This clonotype was recorded many times. The chain couples TRBV6-6 to TRBJ1-2, with no clear D. V was trimmed by 6 bases and J by 3 bases, leaving 17 bases between them. The germline V gene encodes CDR1 MNHNY and CDR2 SVGAGI (reference sequence). The CDR3 spans 15 residues. The CDR3 DNA reads TGTGCCAGCAGCAAATGGGAGTCCGCCTACTATGGCTACACCTTC. This codes for CASSKWESAYYGYTF.

This clonotype has a handful of counts. The chain is built from TRBV7-9 and TRBJ1-2; D unresolved. Germline-derived CDR1 and CDR2 are SEHNR and FQNEAQ (reference sequence). The CDR3 spans 18 residues. Trimming cost V 1 base and J 4 bases, with 22 bases left between them. The CDR3 DNA sequence: TGTGCCAGCAGCTTAGTCCGCGACGGCCGTGTCAGTCCCTATGGCTACACCTTC. Amino acids: CASSLVRDGRVSPYGYTF.

V gene TRBV11-2 combines with J gene TRBJ1-2; D uncertain. Trimming took off 5 bases at V and 3 bases at J, with 10 bases between the two ends. Germline V CDR1 and CDR2: SGHAT, FQNNGV. The CDR3 runs 13 residues. The CDR3, as DNA: TGTGCCAGCAGCCGGCAGGACGACTATGGCTACACCTTC. It yields the protein CASSRQDDYGYTF.

The chain is built from TRBV7-3 and TRBJ1-1; weak D call: TRBD1 (5 bases). Germline V gene lookup returns CDR1 SGHTA and CDR2 FQGTGA. CDR3 length: 15 amino acids. V gave up 5 bases and J gave up 4 bases, with 17 bases separating them. CDR3 bases: TGTGCCAGCAGCCCCGAGAGGGGAGTGAGCACTGAAGCTTTCTTT. It specifies CASSPERGVSTEAFF.

This clonotype was observed a few times. With a much larger clone just one base away, this may be a read error. The CDR3: CATGGPSPSGASVLTF. CDR3 DNA: TGTGCGACAGGGGGCCCGTCGCCGTCTGGGGCCAGCGTCCTGACTTTC. The chain uses TRBV12-3 or TRBV12-4 and TRBJ2-6; 10 bases line up with TRBD1. The CDR3 is made up of 16 amino acids.